These 14 T cell receptor beta chains came from one sample sequenced in a study of blood T cell repertoires in COVID-19. Profiling relied on immunoSEQ multiplex PCR, and the TCRdb table lists in-frame clones only, not all of them. The sample holds a few hundred thousand clones, around 88% seen once. Sequencing was carried out using peripheral blood. The receptors here all came from a man older than 75 with acute or convalescent COVID-19.

The CDR3 DNA is TGTGCCAGCAGCCGATTTGGGGGGGTTGAGCAGTACTTC. Protein sequence: CASSRFGGVEQYF. The V call is TRBV9, the J call TRBJ2-7, with TRBD2 matching over 7 bases. V lost 4 bases, J lost 7 bases, and 8 bases stayed unmatched. The CDR3 is 13 residues long. Germline lookup yields CDR1 SGDLS and CDR2 YYNGEE.

This chain connects TRBV9 to TRBJ1-5; D is perhaps TRBD1 (6 bases). The CDR3 has 15 residues. CDR1 SGDLS and CDR2 YYNGEE come from the germline V gene. V lost 4 bases, J lost 4 bases, and 15 bases lay in between. This CDR3 reads CASSSSGQLNQPQHF. As DNA, the CDR3 is TGTGCCAGCAGCTCCTCCGGACAGCTTAATCAGCCCCAGCATTTT.

The chain uses TRBV7-2 and TRBJ2-7; 14 nucleotides match TRBD2. V gave up 6 bases and J gave up 4 bases; unmatched junction bases: 8. CDR1 is SGHTA, CDR2 FQGNSA, per germline. This CDR3 region has 16 residues. CDR3 nucleotide sequence: TGTGCCAGCAGGAGGGGACTAGCGGGAGTTAGTTACGAGCAGTACTTC. The encoded protein is CASRRGLAGVSYEQYF.

This chain connects TRBV23-1 to TRBJ1-1; no clear D. TRBV23-1 is an ORF, with its function uncertain. CDR3 length equals 11 residues. The germline V and J ends were trimmed by 8 bases and 4 bases, with 8 bases remaining between them. The CDR3 DNA is TGCGCCAGCCCGAGGGTCACTGAAGCTTTCTTT. This codes for CASPRVTEAFF.

The J gene is TRBJ2-7, the V gene TRBV19; 7 bases map to TRBD1. Germline CDR1 reads LNHDA; CDR2 reads SQIVND (reference sequence). The CDR3 is 17 residues long. V lost 2 bases to trimming and J lost 3 bases; unmatched junction nucleotides: 13. This CDR3 reads CASSIRSGGQGDYEQYF. The CDR3 nucleotides are TGTGCCAGTAGTATACGGAGCGGCGGGCAGGGGGACTACGAGCAGTACTTC.

The CDR3 nucleotides are TGTGCCAGCTCAACGAGGGAGAGAAACACCATATATTTT. This sequence encodes CASSTRERNTIYF. This sequence joins TRBV18 and TRBJ1-3; D unclear. Trimming took off 5 bases at V and 5 bases at J, with 10 bases between the two ends. Germline-derived CDR1 and CDR2 are KGHSH and LQKENI. The CDR3 has 13 residues.

This clone is a singleton in its sample. V and J are TRBV19 and TRBJ2-5; 7 bases are a match to TRBD1. Germline V CDR1 and CDR2: LNHDA, SQIVND (reference sequence). The CDR3 sequence is 13 residues long. Germline trimming cut 5 bases from V and 1 base from J; bases unmatched to any gene: 1. The CDR3 region is CASSGTAQETQYF. The CDR3 DNA is TGTGCCAGTAGTGGGACAGCCCAAGAGACCCAGTACTTC.

The rearrangement joins TRBV18 to TRBJ1-4; 7 bases are a match to TRBD1. After removal of 6 bases from V and 5 bases from J, the junction contained 9 bases not matched to a gene. Germline assignment: CDR1 KGHSH and CDR2 LQKENI. This CDR3 has 15 residues. The CDR3, as DNA: TGTGCCAGCTCGGACCAGGGGGGCGAGAATGAAAAACTGTTTTTT. Protein product: CASSDQGGENEKLFF. Drawing the rest from reference TRBV18 and TRBJ1-4, the complete variable domain is NAGVMQNPRHLVRRRGQEARLRCSPMKGHSHVYWYRQLPEEGLKFMVYLQKENIIDESGMPKERFSAEFPKEGPSILRIQQVVRGDSAAYFCASSDQGGENEKLFFGSGTQLSVL.

This sequence joins TRBV5-4 and TRBJ2-3; unclear D gene. Trimming pared 2 bases from V and 6 bases from J, leaving 13 bases between. The CDR3 sequence is 14 residues long. Per the germline V gene, CDR1 is SGHNT and CDR2 is YYREEE (reference sequence). The CDR3 DNA reads TGTGCCAGCAGCTTTAGGAGCAAGGAGGATACGCAGTATTTT. The encoded protein is CASSFRSKEDTQYF. The variable domain in full, completed from reference TRBV5-4 and TRBJ2-3, reads ETGVTQSPTHLIKTRGQQVTLRCSSQSGHNTVSWYQQALGQGPQFIFQYYREEENGRGNFPPRFSGLQFPNYSSELNVNALELDDSALYLCASSFRSKEDTQYFGPGTRLTVL.

The chain has TRBV6-4 and TRBJ1-1, with a tentative D call TRBD1 (5 bases). Germline CDR1 reads MRHNA; CDR2 reads SNTAGT. The CDR3 spans 14 residues. V was trimmed by 4 bases and J by 1 base, leaving 10 bases between them. CDR3 sequence reads: CASSAGGGNTEAFF. The CDR3 nucleotides read TGTGCCAGCAGTGCCGGGGGGGGGAACACTGAAGCTTTCTTT.

J is TRBJ2-5 and V is TRBV3-1 (or the pseudogene TRBV3-2); D is possibly TRBD2 (7 bases). V lost 4 bases to trimming and J lost 4 bases, with 13 bases between them. CDR3 size: 14 residues. Germline V lookup: CDR1 LGHDT, CDR2 YNNKEL (reference sequence). The CDR3 DNA reads TGTGCCAGCAGCCGAGGGGGGGCCAGAGAGACCCAGTACTTC. Translation gives CASSRGGARETQYF.

V and J are TRBV7-3 and TRBJ1-2; TRBD1 matches 7 bases. In germline, CDR1 is SGHTA, CDR2 FQGTGA. J was trimmed by 8 bases and V by 1 base; bases with no gene match: 13. The CDR3 covers 16 residues. The CDR3 loop reads CASSLNGRTGADGYTF. The DNA for the CDR3 is TGTGCCAGCAGCTTAAACGGGCGGACAGGAGCAGACGGCTACACCTTC. The full variable domain, in which reference TRBV7-3 and TRBJ1-2 provide the parts outside the CDR3, is GAGVSQTPSNKVTEKGKYVELRCDPISGHTALYWYRQSLGQGPEFLIYFQGTGAADDSGLPNDRFFAVRPEGSVSTLKIQRTERGDSAVYLCASSLNGRTGADGYTFGSGTRLTVV.

The chain recombines TRBV5-1 with TRBJ2-6, with D perhaps matching TRBD2 (6 bases). CDR1 and CDR2 (germline): SGHRS, YFSETQ. The V and J ends lost 4 bases and 5 bases respectively, with 19 bases between them. This CDR3 region has 17 residues. The CDR3 region has the DNA TGCGCCAGCAGCGTTTTTGGAGCGGGCCGTAGGGCCAACGTCCTGACTTTC. Its translation is CASSVFGAGRRANVLTF.

Points on this clone: Different DNA sequences within this sample yield the same CDR3. This chain joins TRBV6-1 and TRBJ2-5; D unclear. V was shortened by 1 base and J by 5 bases, with 8 bases between the two germline ends. CDR1 is MNHNS and CDR2 is SASEGT in the germline V gene. The CDR3 covers 13 residues. CDR3 amino acids: CASSEVGAETQYF. Written as DNA, the CDR3 is TGTGCCAGCAGTGAAGTTGGAGCTGAGACCCAGTACTTC.